The T cell receptor (beta chain) under discussion was sequenced for a study of PD-1 blockade in mismatch repair-deficient tumors (dated by TCRdb to about 2017). For context, the study as a whole: Between September 2013 and late 2016, 75 to 95 consecutive patients with 11 to 12 mismatch repair-deficient cancer types, all previously treated and progressing, were enrolled in the trial. Tumor-associated T cell clones in the peripheral blood of patients responding to PD-1 blockade were tracked using deep sequencing of TCR CDR3 regions. General findings and caveats noted by the study authors: Clones residing in the tumor, which were often undetectable in blood before treatment, expanded quickly after pembrolizumab and then contracted, generally before radiologic responses.

Points on this clone: Its antigen has not been determined. No much larger clonotype is one base removed from it; base qualities were not supplied.

CDR1 and CDR2 (MDHEN, SYDVKM) derive from the germline V gene. The CDR3 contains 14 residues, cysteine and phenylalanine counted. The retained sequence is limited to the CDR3, 42 bases, with the frame set at the first base. From V the trimming removes 6 bases and from J it removes 1 base, while the gene matches leave 2 bases of the junction unaccounted for. For each enrolled patient, mismatch repair deficiency was established using either polymerase chain reaction or immunohistochemistry. TCR sequencing was performed for three patients who responded to pembrolizumab therapy. The phase II trial prospectively tested pembrolizumab PD-1 blockade in advanced mismatch repair-deficient cancers regardless of tissue of origin. Peripheral blood T cell samples were collected serially, before PD-1 blockade began and at several time points afterward. Blood sampling times were expressed in weeks after the first pembrolizumab dose.

Library preparation was by the immunoSEQ multiplex PCR assay. TCRdb re-hosts the immuneACCESS table, in-frame sequences only. Its copies lack some clones; in the studies checked, an unresolved V gene accounts for under half of them, and the cause for the rest is not known. For this sample there are 120,000 or so clones; more than 70% appear just once. Jointly, the top ten make up roughly 10% of the sample. The receptor was derived from an adult with mismatch repair-deficient cancer. The chain uses TRBV28 and TRBJ2-2; TRBD2 agrees with 7 junctional bases. The source material was peripheral blood, sampled approximately 70 weeks after starting pembrolizumab. The DNA is as follows: TGTGCCAGCAGGAGGGAGGGGAACACCGGGGAGCTGTTTTTT. This gives the protein CASRREGNTGELFF. Extended through the reference TRBV28 and TRBJ2-2 proteins, this CDR3 yields the full variable domain: DVKVTQSSRYLVKRTGEKVFLECVQDMDHENMFWYRQDPGLGLRLIYFSYDVKMKEKGDIPEGYSVSREKKERFSLILESASTNQTSMYLCASRREGNTGELFFGEGSRLTVL.